Below, 16 T cell receptor beta chains from the same sample are listed, as sequenced in a study of CD8 T cells in Susac syndrome. The RNA, roughly 0.5 to 1 ug, was put through reverse transcription using random hexamers. Using its own MiXCR run on the immunoSEQ multiplex PCR reads, TCRdb lists one record per CDR3 protein. The table has about 110,000 distinct CDR3 sequences, roughly 94% seen once; the top ten hold approximately 0.41%. Specimen: CD8+ T cells from PBMCs. The source is a human donor with Susac syndrome.

This clonotype appeared once. This chain links TRBV10-1 with TRBJ2-3; unclear D gene. CDR3 size: 12 residues. Trimming left V 2 bases short and J 4 bases short, with 4 bases between. Germline assignment: CDR1 WNHNN and CDR2 SYGVQD (reference sequence). CDR3 amino acids: CASSEMSDTQYF. In nucleotides, the CDR3 is TGCGCCAGCAGTGAGATGTCAGATACGCAGTATTTT.

The gene calls are TRBV20-1 and TRBJ1-2; TRBD1 might be the D (5 bases). V lost 5 bases to trimming and J lost 2 bases, with 18 bases between them. Per germline, CDR1 DFQATT and CDR2 SNEGSKA (reference sequence). The CDR3 runs 15 residues. In DNA, the CDR3 is TGCAGTGCTGAAACTGACCCGGGACTAAACTATGGCTACACCTTC. Protein sequence: CSAETDPGLNYGYTF.

J is TRBJ1-2 and V is TRBV5-1; D is ambiguous. The CDR3 sequence is 13 residues long. The ends were cut back, 7 bases at V and 14 bases at J, with 24 bases in the middle. In germline, CDR1 is SGHRS, CDR2 YFSETQ. In nucleotides, the CDR3 is TGCGCCAGCTATGAGACGTCGGGCAGGCTAGGAACCTTC. This gives the protein CASYETSGRLGTF.

This chain connects TRBV24-1 to TRBJ2-1; 7 nucleotides align to TRBD1. V lost 2 bases and J lost 9; bases outside the gene matches: 3. Germline V gene data show CDR1 as KGHDR and CDR2 as SFDVKD. The CDR3 has 13 residues. The CDR3 DNA sequence: TGTGCCACCAGTGATTACAGGGGCTTTGAGCAGTTCTTC. This gives the protein CATSDYRGFEQFF.

This clonotype appeared once. The rearrangement uses TRBV23-1 and TRBJ2-7, with unresolved D. TRBV23-1 is given ORF status, its function remaining uncertain. V lost 4 bases and J lost 0, with 19 bases in between. The CDR3 has 17 amino acids. The CDR3 region has the DNA TGCGCCAGCAGTCCCTCCGATCTCGCACCAAGCTCCTACGAGCAGTACTTC. It translates to CASSPSDLAPSSYEQYF.

The chain carries TRBV6-5 and TRBJ2-5; a weak D match, TRBD2 (6 bases). The CDR3 covers 14 residues. Deletions cut 3 bases from V and 2 bases from J, with 10 bases between. Per the germline V gene, CDR1 is MNHEY and CDR2 is SVGAGI. In DNA form, the CDR3 reads TGTGCCAGCAGTTATTGCGGGATACAAGAGACCCAGTACTTC. Its protein product is CASSYCGIQETQYF.

The gene calls are TRBV9 and TRBJ1-1; D gene uncertain. The CDR3 covers 11 residues. The germline V gene encodes CDR1 SGDLS and CDR2 YYNGEE. The V gene lost 4 bases and the J gene lost 9 bases, with 10 bases spanning the gap. CDR3 nucleotides: TGTGCCAGCAGCCCAACACGGAAAGCTTTCTTT. Translated, it gives CASSPTRKAFF.

The chain carries TRBV15 and TRBJ1-2; the match to TRBD1 covers 9 bases. CDR1 LNHNV and CDR2 YYDKDF come from the germline V gene (reference sequence). After removal of 3 bases from V and 4 bases from J, the junction contained 9 bases not matched to a gene. The CDR3 contains 16 residues. CDR3 sequence reads: CATSSLPGTGFYGYTF. Written as DNA, the CDR3 is TGTGCCACCAGCAGCCTGCCTGGGACAGGGTTCTATGGCTACACCTTC.

This clonotype showed up just once. J is TRBJ1-2 and V is TRBV20-1; D not resolved. CDR1 and CDR2 (germline): DFQATT, SNEGSKA (reference sequence). Trimming took 3 bases from V and 4 from J, leaving 18 bases between them. The CDR3 is 15 residues long. The CDR3 spells CSARDLPEVGYGYTF. For the CDR3, the DNA is TGCAGTGCTAGGGACCTTCCAGAGGTCGGCTATGGCTACACCTTC.

In its sample, this clonotype was seen once. The chain has TRBV9 and TRBJ2-1, with TRBD2 matching 13 bases. The CDR3 is 14 residues long. V shed 8 bases, J shed 9 bases, and the junction held 8 bases outside the gene matches. Germline CDR1 and CDR2: SGDLS and YYNGEE. CDR3 coding DNA: TGTGCCAGTGGGGGGACTAGCGGGGTAGCTGAGCAGTTCTTC. Amino acid sequence: CASGGTSGVAEQFF.

The CDR3 sequence is CASSVQGSNTEAFF. The DNA of the CDR3 is TGTGCCAGCAGCGTTCAGGGTTCGAACACTGAAGCTTTCTTT. The chain has TRBV9 and TRBJ1-1; a possible D gene is TRBD1 (5 bases). The CDR3 sequence is 14 residues long. Per the germline V gene, CDR1 is SGDLS and CDR2 is YYNGEE. With 2 bases removed from V and 1 base from J, the gap between germline ends came to 9 bases. The full variable domain, with the rest looked up from reference TRBV9 and TRBJ1-1, is DSGVTQTPKHLITATGQRVTLRCSPRSGDLSVYWYQQSLDQGLQFLIQYYNGEERAKGNILERFSAQQFPDLHSELNLSSLELGDSALYFCASSVQGSNTEAFFGQGTRLTVV.

The count of this clonotype is one. This chain uses TRBV7-9 with TRBJ2-3; no reliable D call. The V gene's germline CDR1 is SEHNR and CDR2 FQNEAQ (reference sequence). The CDR3 runs to 12 residues. Trimming shortened V by 5 bases and J by 4 bases, and 7 bases separated the two germline ends. The CDR3 DNA follows: TGTGCCAGCAGCGTTTACGCAGATACGCAGTATTTT. Encoded protein: CASSVYADTQYF. The full variable domain, with the rest looked up from reference TRBV7-9 and TRBJ2-3, is DTGVSQNPRHKITKRGQNVTFRCDPISEHNRLYWYRQTLGQGPEFLTYFQNEAQLEKSRLLSDRFSAERPKGSFSTLEIQRTEQGDSAMYLCASSVYADTQYFGPGTRLTVL.

This chain joins TRBV20-1 and TRBJ2-1; no clear D. The germline CDR1 and CDR2 sequences are DFQATT and SNEGSKA (reference sequence). The CDR3 contains 14 residues. V was trimmed by 0 bases and J by 16 bases, leaving 22 bases between them. The CDR3: CSARDSSLGGLCFF. The CDR3 DNA follows: TGCAGTGCTAGAGATTCTTCACTGGGCGGTTTGTGTTTCTTC.

The chain is built from TRBV14 and TRBJ2-1; a possible D gene is TRBD1 (5 bases). Germline V gives CDR1 SGHDN, CDR2 FVKESK. Trimming cost V 1 base and J 12 bases, with 13 bases left between them. The CDR3 is 13 amino acids. In nucleotides, the CDR3 is TGTGCCAGCAGCCAAGTCCATGGGGCAGGGCAGTTCTTC. This encodes CASSQVHGAGQFF.

The J gene is TRBJ2-5, the V gene TRBV15; 10 nucleotides align to TRBD1. This CDR3 comprises 16 residues. J gave up 4 bases and V 5 bases, and 10 bases lay outside the gene matches. Germline CDR1 LNHNV, CDR2 YYDKDF (reference sequence). The CDR3 loop is CATSGWTGGIGETQYF. The CDR3 nucleotides are TGTGCCACCAGCGGTTGGACAGGGGGGATTGGAGAGACCCAGTACTTC. Using reference TRBV15 and TRBJ2-5 for the parts outside the CDR3, the full variable domain is DAMVIQNPRYQVTQFGKPVTLSCSQTLNHNVMYWYQQKSSQAPKLLFHYYDKDFNNEADTPDNFQSRRPNTSFCFLDIRSPGLGDTAMYLCATSGWTGGIGETQYFGPGTRLLVL.

This sequence joins TRBV7-7 and TRBJ2-3; 8 bases map to TRBD2. The J segment lost 6 bases and the V segment lost 2 bases, leaving 1 base of the junction unmatched. The CDR3 has 13 amino acids. Germline CDR1 is SSHAT and CDR2 is FNYEAQ (reference sequence). The chain's CDR3 is CASSLSGGDTQYF. CDR3 sequence (DNA): TGTGCCAGCAGCTTATCGGGAGGGGATACGCAGTATTTT. The variable domain in full, with the rest retrieved from reference TRBV7-7 and TRBJ2-3, is GAGVSQSPRYKVTKRGQDVTLRCDPISSHATLYWYQQALGQGPEFLTYFNYEAQPDKSGLPSDRFSAERPEGSISTLTIQRTEQRDSAMYRCASSLSGGDTQYFGPGTRLTVL.